Each of the 30 T cell receptor beta chains below was sequenced from the same sample in a study of blood T cells in healthy people across ages. It was with a sample-barcoded 5' primer and a J-beta primer mix that a second PCR of roughly 7 to 11 cycles was run. In TCRdb, the 5' RACE reads were re-called with MiXCR into one record per CDR3 protein. The sample carries around 1,000,000 distinct CDR3 sequences, more than 30% recorded once. Sequenced material: blood. The receptors were gathered from a man between 18 and 35 years old in good health.

In its sample, this clonotype was seen a few times. The chain links TRBV20-1 to TRBJ1-3, with D possibly matching TRBD1 (5 bases). The germline V gene encodes CDR1 DFQATT and CDR2 SNEGSKA (reference sequence). V lost 0 bases to trimming and J lost 0 bases, with 12 bases between them. This CDR3 is 16 amino acids long. CDR3 bases: TGCAGTGCTAGAGAGGGGGGACCGGACTCTGGAAACACCATATATTTT. Translation: CSAREGGPDSGNTIYF.

This chain connects TRBV19 to TRBJ1-2; D uncertain. The CDR3 loop spans 14 amino acids. V was cut by 5 bases and J by 7 bases, with 17 bases left in between. CDR1 is LNHDA and CDR2 is SQIVND in the germline V gene (reference sequence). CDR3 DNA sequence: TGTGCCAGTAGTCTGACGGCCGATCCGCGTGGCTACACCTTC. Translating gives CASSLTADPRGYTF.

A few counts support this clonotype. The chain employs TRBV6-5 and TRBJ2-2; tentative D call: TRBD2 (6 bases). The CDR3 length is 17 residues. Between the trimmed V and J ends, which lost 2 bases and 7 bases, there was a span of 20 bases. The germline CDR1 and CDR2 sequences are MNHEY and SVGAGI. CDR3 bases: TGTGCCAGCAGTTACAGTCGTGGGACTCAATTAGGCGGGGAGCTGTTTTTT. As protein: CASSYSRGTQLGGELFF.

This rearrangement joins TRBV12-3 or TRBV12-4 to TRBJ2-5; D possibly corresponds to TRBD2 (6 bases). The CDR3 totals 18 residues. Between the trimmed V and J ends, which lost 5 bases and 1 base, there was a span of 23 bases. This CDR3 reads CASSTSRGGSLIQETQYF. DNA of the CDR3: TGTGCCAGCAGTACCAGCAGAGGAGGGTCCCTTATCCAAGAGACCCAGTACTTC.

The rearrangement links TRBV7-2 to TRBJ2-1, with D hard to call. From germline, CDR1 is SGHTA and CDR2 FQGNSA. Trimming pared 4 bases from V and 10 bases from J, leaving 11 bases between. The CDR3 loop spans 12 amino acids. The CDR3 here is CASSSLRGEQFF. As DNA, the CDR3 is TGTGCCAGCAGCTCCCTTCGAGGCGAGCAGTTCTTC.

This clonotype was counted ten times or more. The chain has TRBV7-2 and TRBJ2-3; D ambiguous. Germline CDR1 SGHTA, CDR2 FQGNSA. Trimming stripped 5 bases from V and 6 bases from J, with 9 bases between. This CDR3 contains 12 residues. CDR3 region: CASSRRPDTQYF. DNA for the CDR3: TGTGCCAGCAGCCGCCGTCCGGATACGCAGTATTTT.

This clonotype was observed at least ten times. The chain combines TRBV6-5 with TRBJ2-1; D may be TRBD2 (5 bases). CDR3 length equals 12 residues. Looked up from germline, CDR1 is MNHEY and CDR2 is SVGAGI. Deletions cut 0 bases from V and 11 bases from J, with 8 bases between. The DNA of the CDR3 is TGTGCCAGCAGTTACTCTGAGGGAAAGCAGTTCTTC. This gives the protein CASSYSEGKQFF.

V usage is TRBV7-9 and J usage is TRBJ1-1, with D maybe TRBD1 (6 bases). Trimming stripped 5 bases from V and 4 bases from J, with 23 bases between. The CDR3 spans 17 residues. CDR1 is SEHNR, CDR2 FQNEAQ, per germline (reference sequence). CDR3 amino acids: CASSHRRGGQTITEAFF. The CDR3 nucleotides read TGTGCCAGCAGCCATCGGCGAGGCGGACAGACAATCACTGAAGCTTTCTTT.

The V call is TRBV4-3, the J call TRBJ1-1; D perhaps matches TRBD1 (5 bases). V lost 1 base and J lost 6, with 12 bases in between. Germline loops: CDR1 LGHNA, CDR2 YSLEER. The CDR3 consists of 14 residues. The CDR3 spells CASSQGGGDAEAFF. The CDR3 bases are TGCGCCAGCAGCCAAGGTGGAGGGGACGCTGAAGCTTTCTTT.

This clonotype has more than one count but fewer than ten. This chain joins TRBV5-6 and TRBJ2-1, with D possibly TRBD2 on 5 matching bases. Per germline, CDR1 SGHDT and CDR2 YYEEEE. This CDR3 is 16 amino acids long. With 3 bases removed from V and 7 bases from J, the gap between germline ends came to 20 bases. This CDR3 reads CASSSVVRVVMNEQFF. CDR3 in DNA: TGTGCCAGCAGCTCAGTTGTGAGGGTGGTGATGAATGAGCAGTTCTTC.

This clonotype was detected a few times. This sequence joins TRBV7-3 and TRBJ2-3; TRBD1 might be the D (5 bases). The CDR3 contains 15 residues. CDR1 and CDR2 (germline): SGHTA, FQGTGA. The ends were cut back, 5 bases at V and 2 bases at J, with 14 bases in the middle. The CDR3 region has the DNA TGTGCCAGCAGCCCCGGCTCGGACACCACAGATACGCAGTATTTT. It yields the protein CASSPGSDTTDTQYF.

This clonotype was counted only a few times. The chain joins TRBV14 to TRBJ2-1; D is uncertain. CDR1 and CDR2 (germline): SGHDN, FVKESK. This CDR3 has 13 amino acids. Deletions cut 1 base from V and 12 bases from J, with 13 bases between. The CDR3, as DNA: TGTGCCAGCAGCCAAGGTTTGTGGGCCTGGCAGTTCTTC. It codes for CASSQGLWAWQFF. Drawing the rest from reference TRBV14 and TRBJ2-1, the complete variable domain is EAGVTQFPSHSVIEKGQTVTLRCDPISGHDNLYWYRRVMGKEIKFLLHFVKESKQDESGMPNNRFLAERTGGTYSTLKVQPAELEDSGVYFCASSQGLWAWQFFGPGTRLTVL.

V is TRBV20-1 and J is TRBJ1-5; D is ambiguous. The CDR3 totals 14 residues. Germline loops: CDR1 DFQATT, CDR2 SNEGSKA (reference sequence). The V gene lost 4 bases and the J gene lost 0 bases, with 10 bases spanning the gap. CDR3 coding DNA: TGCAGTGCTATTGGGTGGGATAGCAATCAGCCCCAGCATTTT. It codes for CSAIGWDSNQPQHF.

The chain employs TRBV5-6 and TRBJ2-1; D unclear. The CDR3 covers 15 residues. CDR1 and CDR2 (germline): SGHDT, YYEEEE. V gave up 2 bases and J gave up 0 bases, with 9 bases separating them. As DNA, the CDR3 is TGTGCCAGCAGCTTCCCAGCTAGCTCCTACAATGAGCAGTTCTTC. Residues: CASSFPASSYNEQFF.

Turning to this clonotype: Sequence at one end of the junction differs from germline and may be a read error. This sequence joins TRBV20-1 and TRBJ2-3; a weak D match, TRBD2 (5 bases). This CDR3 region has 14 residues. The germline V gene has CDR1 DFQATT and CDR2 SNEGSKA (reference sequence). CDR3 loop: CSASSGGAADAQYF. The CDR3 region has the DNA TGCAGTGCTAGTTCTGGTGGAGCGGCAGATGCGCAGTATTTT.

This clonotype was observed a handful of times. V is TRBV7-2 and J is TRBJ2-3; D is possibly TRBD1 (5 bases). V was shortened by 2 bases and J by 2 bases, with 14 bases between the two germline ends. This CDR3 has 16 residues. Germline V gene sequence: CDR1 SGHTA, CDR2 FQGNSA. The CDR3 DNA sequence: TGTGCCAGCAGCTTATTCCCCGACAGCCCCACAGATACGCAGTATTTT. Translated, it gives CASSLFPDSPTDTQYF.

This clonotype was counted only a few times. V and J are TRBV4-2 and TRBJ2-3; 8 positions agree with TRBD2. The CDR3 is 15 amino acids. The germline gives CDR1 LGHNA, CDR2 YNFKEQ. V trimming: 2 bases; J trimming: 5 bases; junction bases outside the gene matches: 6. CDR3 loop: CASSQRAGGVDTQYF. The DNA for the CDR3 is TGTGCCAGCAGCCAAAGGGCGGGGGGAGTAGATACGCAGTATTTT.

This chain uses TRBV20-1 with TRBJ2-1, with 10 bases that match TRBD2. The germline V gene encodes CDR1 DFQATT and CDR2 SNEGSKA (reference sequence). The junction had 6 bases not matched to a gene; V was cut back by 0 bases and J by 4 bases. This CDR3 is built from 16 residues. The CDR3: CSARDLAGALYNEQFF. DNA for the CDR3: TGCAGTGCTAGAGATCTAGCGGGGGCCCTATACAATGAGCAGTTCTTC.

The chain carries TRBV7-2 and TRBJ1-3, with D perhaps TRBD1 (5 bases). The CDR3 sequence is 16 residues long. Trimming removed 3 bases from V and 2 bases from J, with 14 bases in between. Germline V gene lookup returns CDR1 SGHTA and CDR2 FQGNSA. The CDR3 nucleotides are TGTGCCAGCAGCTTGGCCCCAACGGGGGCTGGAAACACCATATATTTT. Translation gives CASSLAPTGAGNTIYF. Supplemented by reference TRBV7-2 and TRBJ1-3, the full variable domain reads GAGVSQSPSNKVTEKGKDVELRCDPISGHTALYWYRQSLGQGLEFLIYFQGNSAPDKSGLPSDRFSAERTGGSVSTLTIQRTQQEDSAVYLCASSLAPTGAGNTIYFGEGSWLTVV.

A few counts support this clonotype. The V call is TRBV29-1, the J call TRBJ1-2; TRBD1 agrees at 7 bases. Germline V lookup: CDR1 SQVTM, CDR2 ANQGSEA. CDR3 size: 13 residues. V dropped 4 bases and J dropped 1; count of bases not matched to a gene: 3. CDR3 amino acids: CSVGTGDNYGYTF. The CDR3 DNA reads as TGCAGCGTTGGTACAGGGGATAACTATGGCTACACCTTC.

The CDR3 sequence is CASSLEGREGNTEAFF. The CDR3 DNA is TGCGCCAGCAGCTTGGAGGGGAGGGAGGGTAACACTGAAGCTTTCTTT. V gene TRBV5-1 combines with J gene TRBJ1-1; D may be TRBD1 (5 bases). CDR1 is SGHRS, CDR2 YFSETQ, per germline. Trimming left V 0 bases short and J 2 bases short, with 14 bases between. This CDR3 comprises 16 residues.

This clonotype was seen a handful of times. The genes are TRBV5-1 and TRBJ2-3; 9 positions agree with TRBD2. Germline loops: CDR1 SGHRS, CDR2 YFSETQ. V lost 0 bases, J lost 5 bases, and 4 bases stayed unmatched. This CDR3 spans 15 amino acids. The CDR3 protein is CASSLEQRGEDTQYF. The CDR3 bases are TGCGCCAGCAGCTTGGAACAGCGGGGGGAAGATACGCAGTATTTT.

This clonotype appeared a few times. The rearrangement joins TRBV4-1 to TRBJ1-6; D unresolved. The CDR3 length is 15 residues. V gave up 0 bases and J gave up 8 bases, with 11 bases separating them. Germline values: CDR1 MGHRA, CDR2 YSYEKL. The CDR3 is CASSQDAEFDSPLHF. CDR3 bases: TGCGCCAGCAGCCAAGACGCGGAATTTGATTCACCCCTCCACTTT.

The V call is TRBV10-3, the J call TRBJ1-5; possible D gene TRBD1, 6 bases. Trimming cost V 0 bases and J 3 bases, with 9 bases left between them. Germline-derived CDR1 and CDR2 are ENHRY and SYGVKD. CDR3 length equals 15 residues. The CDR3 loop is CAISESTGFNQPQHF. In DNA, the CDR3 is TGTGCCATCAGTGAGTCGACAGGTTTCAATCAGCCCCAGCATTTT.

This sequence joins TRBV2 and TRBJ2-3; 9 bases are a match to TRBD2. CDR3 size: 17 residues. With V trimmed by 5 bases and J by 0 bases, 9 bases remained unmatched. The germline CDR1 and CDR2 sequences are SNHLY and FYNNEI. The CDR3 region has the DNA TGTGCCAGCAGTTCACAAGGGACTAGCAGTAGCACAGATACGCAGTATTTT. Encoded protein: CASSSQGTSSSTDTQYF.

The chain links TRBV7-6 to TRBJ2-3; TRBD2 agrees at 8 bases. The CDR3 totals 16 residues. Per the germline V gene, CDR1 is SGHVS and CDR2 is FNYEAQ. V was pared by 2 bases and J by 0 bases, with 4 bases of the junction left unmatched. The CDR3 is CASSLRTSSSTDTQYF. The CDR3 DNA sequence: TGTGCCAGCAGCTTAAGGACTAGCAGTAGCACAGATACGCAGTATTTT.

This clonotype was picked up a small number of times. This chain uses TRBV3-1 with TRBJ1-4; D unresolved. The CDR3 contains 14 residues. Per germline, CDR1 LGHDT and CDR2 YNNKEL (reference sequence). Deletions cut 0 bases from V and 7 bases from J, with 9 bases between. DNA of the CDR3: TGTGCCAGCAGCCAAGAGAGGAGTTTTGAAAAACTGTTTTTT. It specifies CASSQERSFEKLFF.

The rearrangement links TRBV10-3 to TRBJ1-1, with a tentative D call TRBD1 (6 bases). CDR3 length equals 15 residues. V was trimmed by 5 bases and J by 4 bases, leaving 17 bases between them. The V gene's germline CDR1 is ENHRY and CDR2 SYGVKD. The CDR3 region is CAISKGQFLVTEAFF. In DNA form, the CDR3 reads TGTGCCATCAGTAAAGGACAGTTTTTGGTCACTGAAGCTTTCTTT.

This chain uses TRBV10-3 with TRBJ1-2; 8 nucleotides line up with TRBD1. Unmatched junction bases numbered 15, after V lost 10 bases and J lost 5 bases. The CDR3 loop spans 15 amino acids. The V gene's germline CDR1 is ENHRY and CDR2 SYGVKD. The CDR3, as DNA: TGTGCCACCGAACCTAGGACAGGGTCGGGGTATGGCTACACCTTC. The encoded protein is CATEPRTGSGYGYTF.

The chain couples TRBV27 to TRBJ2-2; D uncertain. This CDR3 comprises 14 residues. Germline CDR1 is MNHEY and CDR2 is SMNVEV (reference sequence). The ends were cut back, 2 bases at V and 5 bases at J, with 9 bases in the middle. The CDR3 nucleotides read TGTGCCAGCAGTTTAGTGTCTGGGACCGGGGAGCTGTTTTTT. It specifies CASSLVSGTGELFF.